The T cell receptor beta chain under discussion was sequenced for a study of blood T cell repertoires in COVID-19. This table comes from immunoSEQ multiplex PCR, and its TCRdb copy is limited to in-frame clones, with some not included. Here the sample spans roughly 200,000 clones, about 83% being singletons. The CDR3 has 14 amino acids. The V gene lost 0 bases and the J gene lost 6 bases, with 11 bases spanning the gap. Germline CDR1 reads LNHDA; CDR2 reads SQIVND (reference sequence). Those enrolled, adults aged roughly 18 to 95 years, came from roughly 22 US areas. Assignments of participants to cohorts depended upon their own reported clinical history.

The receptor comes from a man in his forties or fifties with acute COVID-19. Sequencing used PBMCs or T cells enriched from blood (not recorded which). J is TRBJ2-5 and V is TRBV19; possibly TRBD2 for D (6 bases). CDR3 nucleotide sequence: TGTGCCAGTAGTATAGATTCAGGGAGGAAGACCCAGTACTTC. Translated, it gives CASSIDSGRKTQYF.